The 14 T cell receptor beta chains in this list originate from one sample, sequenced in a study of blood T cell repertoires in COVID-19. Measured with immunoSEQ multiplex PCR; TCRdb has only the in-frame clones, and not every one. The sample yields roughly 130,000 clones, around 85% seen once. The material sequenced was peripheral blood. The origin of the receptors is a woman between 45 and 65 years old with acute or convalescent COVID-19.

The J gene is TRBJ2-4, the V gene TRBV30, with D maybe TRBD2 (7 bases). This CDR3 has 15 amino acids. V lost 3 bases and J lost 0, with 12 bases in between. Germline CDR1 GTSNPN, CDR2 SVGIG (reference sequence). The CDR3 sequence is CAWSGGGVAKNIQYF. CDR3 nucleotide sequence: TGTGCCTGGAGCGGAGGGGGGGTAGCCAAAAACATTCAGTACTTC.

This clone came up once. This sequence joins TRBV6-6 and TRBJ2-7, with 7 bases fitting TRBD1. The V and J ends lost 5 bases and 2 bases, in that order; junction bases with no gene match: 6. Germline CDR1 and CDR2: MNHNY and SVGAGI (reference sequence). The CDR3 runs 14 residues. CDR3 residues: CASSTRDRAYEQYF. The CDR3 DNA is TGTGCCAGCAGTACCCGGGACAGAGCCTACGAGCAGTACTTC.

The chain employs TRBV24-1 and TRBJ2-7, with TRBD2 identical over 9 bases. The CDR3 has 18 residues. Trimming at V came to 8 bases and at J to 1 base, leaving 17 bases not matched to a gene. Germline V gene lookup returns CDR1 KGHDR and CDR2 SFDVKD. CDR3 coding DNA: TGTGCCACCACCCGCGTTAGCGGGGGATATCCCCAGTCCTACGAGCAGTACTTC. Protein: CATTRVSGGYPQSYEQYF.

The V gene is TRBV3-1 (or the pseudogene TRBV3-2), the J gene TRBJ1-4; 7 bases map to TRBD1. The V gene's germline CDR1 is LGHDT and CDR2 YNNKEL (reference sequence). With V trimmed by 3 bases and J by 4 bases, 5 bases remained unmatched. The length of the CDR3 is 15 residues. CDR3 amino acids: CASSQSGGYNEKLFF. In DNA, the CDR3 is TGTGCCAGCAGCCAGTCAGGGGGATATAATGAAAAACTGTTTTTT.

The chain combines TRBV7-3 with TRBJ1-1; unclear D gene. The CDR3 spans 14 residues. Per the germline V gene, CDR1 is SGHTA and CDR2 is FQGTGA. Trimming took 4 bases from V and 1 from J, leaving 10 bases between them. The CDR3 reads CASSSQRGNTEAFF. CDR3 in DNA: TGTGCCAGCAGCTCCCAAAGAGGGAACACTGAAGCTTTCTTT.

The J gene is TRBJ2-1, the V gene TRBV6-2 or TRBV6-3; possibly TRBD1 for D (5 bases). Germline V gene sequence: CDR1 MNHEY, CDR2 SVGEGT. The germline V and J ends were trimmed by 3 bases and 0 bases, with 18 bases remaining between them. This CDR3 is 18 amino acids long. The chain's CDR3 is CASSYSNLQDASYNEQFF. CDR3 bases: TGTGCCAGCAGTTATAGTAACTTACAGGACGCCTCCTACAATGAGCAGTTCTTC.

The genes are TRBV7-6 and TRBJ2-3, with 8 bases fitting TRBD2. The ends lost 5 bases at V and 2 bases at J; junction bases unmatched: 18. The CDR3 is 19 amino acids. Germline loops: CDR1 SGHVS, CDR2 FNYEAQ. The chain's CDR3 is CASSLIPLAFGGATDTQYF. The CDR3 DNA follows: TGTGCCAGCAGCCTGATACCACTAGCTTTCGGGGGGGCCACAGATACGCAGTATTTT.

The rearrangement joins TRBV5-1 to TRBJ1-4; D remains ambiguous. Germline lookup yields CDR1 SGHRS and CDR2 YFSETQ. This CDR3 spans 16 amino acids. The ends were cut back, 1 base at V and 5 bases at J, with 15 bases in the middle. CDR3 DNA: TGCGCCAGCAGCTTGACCCCCCGGAGTAGGAATGAAAAACTGTTTTTT. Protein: CASSLTPRSRNEKLFF.

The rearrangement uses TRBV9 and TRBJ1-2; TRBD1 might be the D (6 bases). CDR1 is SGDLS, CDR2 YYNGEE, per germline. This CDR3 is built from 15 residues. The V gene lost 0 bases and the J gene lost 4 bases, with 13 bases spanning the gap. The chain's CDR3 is CASSVGAGGGYGYTF. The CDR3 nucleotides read TGTGCCAGCAGCGTAGGAGCGGGGGGCGGCTATGGCTACACCTTC.

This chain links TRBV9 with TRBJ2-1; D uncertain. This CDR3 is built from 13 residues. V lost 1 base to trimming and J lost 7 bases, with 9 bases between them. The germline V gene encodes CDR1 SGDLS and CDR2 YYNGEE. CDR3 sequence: CASSVLGENEQFF. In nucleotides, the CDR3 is TGTGCCAGCAGCGTATTAGGAGAAAATGAGCAGTTCTTC.

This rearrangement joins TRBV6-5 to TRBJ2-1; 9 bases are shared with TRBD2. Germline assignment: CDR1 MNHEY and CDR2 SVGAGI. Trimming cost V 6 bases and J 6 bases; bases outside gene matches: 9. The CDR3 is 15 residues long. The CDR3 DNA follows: TGTGCCAGCAGCCTCGGGCGGGGGGGTCTCAATGAGCAGTTCTTC. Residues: CASSLGRGGLNEQFF.

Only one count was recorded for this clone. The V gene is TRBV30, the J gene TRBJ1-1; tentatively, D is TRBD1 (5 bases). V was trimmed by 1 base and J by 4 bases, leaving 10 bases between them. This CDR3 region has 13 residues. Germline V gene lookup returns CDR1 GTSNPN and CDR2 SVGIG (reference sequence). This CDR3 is CAWSESGGTEAFF. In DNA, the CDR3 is TGTGCCTGGAGTGAATCGGGGGGCACTGAAGCTTTCTTT.

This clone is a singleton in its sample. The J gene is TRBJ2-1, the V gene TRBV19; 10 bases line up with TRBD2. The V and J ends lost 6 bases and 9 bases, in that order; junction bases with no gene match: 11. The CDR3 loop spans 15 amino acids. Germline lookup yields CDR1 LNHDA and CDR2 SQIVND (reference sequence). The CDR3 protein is CASRGSGGAYFEQFF. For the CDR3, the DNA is TGTGCCAGTAGGGGAAGCGGGGGGGCCTATTTTGAGCAGTTCTTC.

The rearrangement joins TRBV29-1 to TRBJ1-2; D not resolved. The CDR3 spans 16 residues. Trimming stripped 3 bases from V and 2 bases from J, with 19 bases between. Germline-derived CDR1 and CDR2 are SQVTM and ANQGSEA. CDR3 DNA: TGCAGCGTTGACGGCAAAGGAGTGCCTCCAAACTATGGCTACACCTTC. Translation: CSVDGKGVPPNYGYTF.